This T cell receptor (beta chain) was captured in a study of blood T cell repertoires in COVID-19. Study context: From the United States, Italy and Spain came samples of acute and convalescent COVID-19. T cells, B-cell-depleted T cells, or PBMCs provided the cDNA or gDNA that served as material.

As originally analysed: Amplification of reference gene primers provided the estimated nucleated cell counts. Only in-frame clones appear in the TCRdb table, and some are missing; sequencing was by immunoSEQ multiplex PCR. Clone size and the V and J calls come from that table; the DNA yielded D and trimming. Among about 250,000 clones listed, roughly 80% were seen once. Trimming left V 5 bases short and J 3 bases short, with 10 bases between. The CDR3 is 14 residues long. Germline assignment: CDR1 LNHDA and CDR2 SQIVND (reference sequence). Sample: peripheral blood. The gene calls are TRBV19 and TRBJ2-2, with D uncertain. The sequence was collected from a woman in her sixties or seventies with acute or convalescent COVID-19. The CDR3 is CASSRQAYTGELFF. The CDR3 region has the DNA TGTGCCAGTAGTCGCCAGGCATACACCGGGGAGCTGTTTTTT.